This T cell receptor (beta chain) was observed in a study of early T cells in non-severe SARS-CoV-2 infection. Each CDR3 protein gets one entry after TCRdb re-called the 5' RACE reads with MiXCR. The data contain more than 45,000 distinct CDR3 sequences, 6.2% of them singletons. This clonotype was seen ten or more times. V was shortened by 5 bases and J by 4 bases, with 21 bases between the two germline ends. Germline CDR1 is DFQATT and CDR2 is SNEGSKA (reference sequence). The length of the CDR3 is 15 residues. The sequence came from an adult who was a healthcare worker with PCR-confirmed SARS-CoV-2 infection or an uninfected control (not recorded which). The sequenced sample was whole blood, obtained at baseline. The V and J genes are TRBV20-1 and TRBJ2-7; D remains ambiguous. The CDR3 DNA reads as TGCAGTGCTCCCATTCATGGCCGAACCCCTTACGAGCAGTACTTC. Translation gives CSAPIHGRTPYEQYF.